This T cell receptor beta chain was profiled in a study of T-cell reconstitution after alpha-beta-depleted transplantation in children. Points from the study as a whole: At the one-year point after transplant, T-cell counts and TCRbeta diversity were found to come mostly from T cells that had been newly produced. Surviving recipient T cells and thymic progenitors produced the high day-60 TCRbeta diversity seen in some patients. Approximately two months post-transplant, alpha-beta T cells reportedly originated from several hundred expanded graft clones.

The table lists this clonotype with a few counts. Its antigen is unknown. CDR3 length equals 13 residues. The germline V and J ends were trimmed by 0 bases and 6 bases, with 6 bases remaining between them. Germline loops: CDR1 MGHRA, CDR2 YSYEKL. A TCRbeta library incorporating unique molecular identifiers was prepared. In TCRdb, the PCR reads were re-called with MiXCR into one record per CDR3 protein. The table records fewer than 750,000 distinct CDR3 sequences, under 30% of them present only once. The material sequenced was PBMCs, mostly from graft donor cells, taken 360 days after TCRalphabeta/CD19-depleted stem cell transplant. The chain links TRBV4-1 to TRBJ1-5, with D uncertain. The origin of this receptor is a boy in the first two years of life who had a stem cell transplant for acute myeloid leukemia, so the T cells may come from the graft donor. The CDR3, as DNA: TGCGCCAGCAGCCAAGATCCGAGTCAGCCCCAGCATTTT. Translation: CASSQDPSQPQHF.